Detailed here is one T cell receptor (beta chain). Its target is not known. The data derive from a study of OX40 agonist ivuxolimab in advanced cancers. Study context: Enrolled patients in dose escalation had cancers that were hepatocellular carcinoma, melanoma, renal cell or head and neck cancer. General study results and limits: Some nonresponders also had low normalized T-cell clonal expansion.

Germline loops: CDR1 SGHRS, CDR2 YFSETQ. The CDR3 is made up of 15 amino acids. The ends lost 3 bases at V and 4 bases at J; junction bases unmatched: 4. TCRdb's copy holds only in-frame clones and misses some; the assay was immunoSEQ multiplex PCR. The profile covers about 40,000 clones, with roughly 89% appearing a single time and 0.55% to 0.7% taken by the ten largest. The sample in question was CD4+ or CD8+ T cells sorted from blood, obtained in a trial of the OX40 agonist ivuxolimab. This rearrangement joins TRBV5-1 to TRBJ2-2; 9 nucleotides match TRBD1. The source of this sequence is an adult with an advanced solid tumor such as melanoma, head and neck, liver or kidney cancer. The CDR3 DNA reads TGCGCCAGCAGCTGGGCGGGACAGGGCACCGGGGAGCTGTTTTTT. It encodes CASSWAGQGTGELFF.